These T cell receptor beta chains were read from a single sample in a study of vaccination effects on CD4 cells after COVID-19. Repertoires were generated with immunoSEQ multiplex PCR, while TCRdb's copy carries only in-frame clones and drops some. In the table there are about 31,000 clones, roughly 76% of which are singletons. No antigen has been assigned to these receptors. Here the sequenced sample was CD4+ T cells from PBMCs cultured with SARS-CoV-2 spike peptides, taken after COVID-19 vaccination. All receptors derive from a human donor who received a COVID-19 vaccine. Some clones in this sample may be carry-over from other donors' samples. CDR3s include the opening cysteine and the closing phenylalanine or tryptophan. A D gene is named only where the DNA matches it firmly. Clone size is given for some rows only: seen once, a few or many times, or a class if the clone is expanded.

CDR3 length	D gene	V gene	clone size	J gene	CDR3 DNA	CDR3 protein
15	TRBD1	TRBV6-5	few	TRBJ1-2	TGTGCCAGCAGTTACTCAGCGACAGGGGCCTATGGCTACACCTTC	CASSYSATGAYGYTF
17	NA	TRBV4-3	NA	TRBJ2-1	TGCGCCAGCAGCCAAGATGTCGGTTGGCTGCTTGGGAATGAGCAGTTCTTC	CASSQDVGWLLGNEQFF
14	NA	TRBV9	NA	TRBJ1-2	TGTGCCAGCAGCGACCCCGGGGGTAGATTAGGCTACACCTTC	CASSDPGGRLGYTF
13	NA	TRBV30	NA	TRBJ2-3	TGTGCCTGGGCACCGGGGCCCACAGATACGCAGTATTTT	CAWAPGPTDTQYF
17	NA	TRBV7-3	NA	TRBJ2-3	TGTGCCAGCAGCTTTAAAAGCAGAGCGGATCCTAAAAATACGCAGTATTTT	CASSFKSRADPKNTQYF
12	NA	TRBV2	NA	TRBJ2-3	TGTGCCAGCAGTTACTCCACAGATACGCAGTATTTT	CASSYSTDTQYF
14	NA	TRBV7-8	NA	TRBJ1-4	TGTGCCAGCAGTCGGAGAGGAGGTAATGAAAAACTGTTTTTT	CASSRRGGNEKLFF
15	TRBD1	TRBV5-1	NA	TRBJ2-1	TGCGCCAGCAGCTTCCGGGACAGGCTCTACAATGAGCAGTTCTTC	CASSFRDRLYNEQFF
14	NA	TRBV7-8	NA	TRBJ2-1	TGTGCCAGCAGCTTTGCGGATGTCCGGGGTGAGCAGTTCTTC	CASSFADVRGEQFF
18	NA	TRBV14	NA	TRBJ2-3	TGTGCCAGCAGCCAAGAATGGCTAGCCTCAAAAAGCACAGATACGCAGTATTTT	CASSQEWLASKSTDTQYF
15	NA	TRBV28	NA	TRBJ2-6	TGTGCCAGCAGTTCCCTCAGGTCTGGGGCCAACGTCCTGACTTTC	CASSSLRSGANVLTF
12	NA	TRBV12-3/TRBV12-4	NA	TRBJ1-2	TGTGCCAGCAGTCCGGGGAGGGAAGGCTACACCTTC	CASSPGREGYTF
14	NA	TRBV24-1	NA	TRBJ2-3	TGTGCCACCAGTTTTAATGCAGGGATCGATACGCAGTATTTT	CATSFNAGIDTQYF
16	TRBD2	TRBV7-3	NA	TRBJ2-3	TGTGCCAGCAGCTTAACTCTAGCGGGGGGGCCGGATACGCAGTATTTT	CASSLTLAGGPDTQYF
15	TRBD1	TRBV19	NA	TRBJ1-1	TGTGCCAGTAGTTTCACCGGGACAGGGAACACTGAAGCTTTCTTT	CASSFTGTGNTEAFF
15	TRBD1	TRBV6-1	NA	TRBJ2-1	TGTGCCAGCAGTGAGGACAGGGTCTCCTACAATGAGCAGTTCTTC	CASSEDRVSYNEQFF
15	NA	TRBV18	NA	TRBJ1-1	TGTGCCAGCTCCCCTGGGGTGGGGGTGAACACTGAAGCTTTCTTT	CASSPGVGVNTEAFF
14	NA	TRBV5-1	few	TRBJ1-1	TGCGCCAGCAGCTTGGCAGGGGCGGGAGCTGAAGCTTTCTTT	CASSLAGAGAEAFF
15	TRBD1	TRBV2	NA	TRBJ1-5	TGTGCCAGCAGTCAACAGGGGAATAGCAATCAGCCCCAGCATTTT	CASSQQGNSNQPQHF
18	NA	TRBV12-5	NA	TRBJ2-3	TGTGCTAGTGGTGAAACCCTGGACGGTGCTCTGGGCACAGATACGCAGTATTTT	CASGETLDGALGTDTQYF
15	NA	TRBV27	few	TRBJ2-6	TGTGCCAGCAGTTTTCAGGGGCGTGGGGCCAACGTCCTGACTTTC	CASSFQGRGANVLTF
14	NA	TRBV6-5	NA	TRBJ2-3	TGTGCCAGCACCAACGGATACCGCACAGATACGCAGTATTTT	CASTNGYRTDTQYF
16	TRBD1	TRBV6-5	medium-sized	TRBJ1-5	TGTGCCAGCAGTTACTTGGGACAGGGGGGCAATCAGCCCCAGCATTTT	CASSYLGQGGNQPQHF
13	NA	TRBV6-5	NA	TRBJ2-2	TGTGCCAGCAGTAAACTCGGCACCGGGGAGCTGTTTTTT	CASSKLGTGELFF
14	NA	TRBV15	NA	TRBJ2-5	TGTGCCACCAGCATGGGCCGAGGGGGAGAGACCCAGTACTTC	CATSMGRGGETQYF